Each of the 27 T cell receptor beta chains below was sequenced from the same sample in a study of T cells expressing NK-cell markers. TCRdb re-called the 5' RACE reads, yielding one record per CDR3 amino acid sequence without DNA. The record lists approximately 460,000 distinct CDR3 sequences, of which the ten most abundant hold more than 7%. Sequencing was performed on blood T cells: a sorted CD56 or NKG2C T cell subset, CD4+ or CD8+ T cells, or bulk PBMC T cells (not recorded which). Receptors originate from a woman aged 18 to 69 in good health.

The chain employs TRBV30 and TRBJ2-1; TCRdb picks TRBD2, but there is no DNA to check that call. Germline CDR1 and CDR2: GTSNPN and SVGIG (reference sequence). This CDR3 region has 16 residues. CDR3 loop: CAWRISGRSSYNEQFF.

J is TRBJ2-1 and V is TRBV20-1. Per the germline V gene, CDR1 is DFQATT and CDR2 is SNEGSKA (reference sequence). The CDR3 runs to 16 residues. The CDR3 sequence: CSARSIQSAGYNEQFF.

The V and J genes are TRBV23-1 and TRBJ2-5; TCRdb outputs TRBD1, but without DNA this stays unchecked. TRBV23-1 qualifies as an ORF whose function is uncertain. The CDR3 totals 14 residues. The CDR3 sequence is CASRPSDSQETQYF.

The J gene is TRBJ2-3, the V gene TRBV12-3 or TRBV12-4; the D call from TCRdb, TRBD1, cannot be confirmed without DNA. This CDR3 has 13 residues. The CDR3 spells CASSFRGADTQYF.

The chain recombines TRBV7-3 with TRBJ2-3; TCRdb outputs TRBD1, but without DNA this stays unchecked. Germline V gene data show CDR1 as SGHTA and CDR2 as FQGTGA. This CDR3 spans 15 amino acids. The CDR3 spells CASSLIGGLTDTQYF. Variable domain in full (rest from reference TRBV7-3 and TRBJ2-3): GAGVSQTPSNKVTEKGKYVELRCDPISGHTALYWYRQSLGQGPEFLIYFQGTGAADDSGLPNDRFFAVRPEGSVSTLKIQRTERGDSAVYLCASSLIGGLTDTQYFGPGTRLTVL.

The CDR3 is CASSPGFRELFF. The chain is built from TRBV7-3 and TRBJ2-2; TCRdb reports TRBD1, a call that lacks DNA to check it against. The CDR3 length is 12 residues. Germline values: CDR1 SGHTA, CDR2 FQGTGA.

The rearrangement uses TRBV24-1 and TRBJ2-1. The CDR3 is made up of 14 amino acids. CDR1 is KGHDR, CDR2 SFDVKD, per germline. The CDR3 sequence: CATREEGPHNEQFF.

CDR3 in amino acids: CASSAGFGGANVLTF. V usage is TRBV9 and J usage is TRBJ2-6. CDR1 is SGDLS and CDR2 is YYNGEE in the germline V gene. This CDR3 comprises 15 residues.

The rearrangement joins TRBV18 to TRBJ2-2. The CDR3 consists of 16 residues. CDR1 is KGHSH and CDR2 is LQKENI in the germline V gene. This chain's CDR3 is CASSPPGNSPTGELFF.

The V and J genes are TRBV10-3 and TRBJ1-1. Per the germline V gene, CDR1 is ENHRY and CDR2 is SYGVKD. The CDR3 contains 16 residues. The CDR3 reads CAISESAREGGTEAFF.

The V call is TRBV20-1, the J call TRBJ2-3; no DNA is available, so the TRBD1 call from TCRdb remains unchecked. Germline assignment: CDR1 DFQATT and CDR2 SNEGSKA (reference sequence). The CDR3 has 16 residues. CDR3: CSARPNPGLAIDTQYF.

The V gene is TRBV7-8, the J gene TRBJ2-1; TCRdb returns TRBD1, unconfirmable since there is no DNA. Germline V CDR1 and CDR2: SGHVS, FQNEAQ. This CDR3 is 14 amino acids long. CDR3 loop: CASSRNRGANEQFF.

V gene TRBV7-9 combines with J gene TRBJ2-3; TCRdb picks TRBD1, but there is no DNA to check that call. The CDR3 spans 14 residues. Looked up from germline, CDR1 is SEHNR and CDR2 is FQNEAQ (reference sequence). CDR3 sequence: CASWRQPYTDTQYF.

This chain connects TRBV7-9 to TRBJ2-5; lacking DNA, the TRBD1 call made by TCRdb goes unchecked. CDR3 length: 15 amino acids. CDR1 is SEHNR and CDR2 is FQNEAQ in the germline V gene (reference sequence). The CDR3 sequence is CASSPTGTRKETQYF.

The J gene is TRBJ1-1, the V gene TRBV5-1; TCRdb reports TRBD1, a call that lacks DNA to check it against. CDR3 length equals 14 residues. Germline assignment: CDR1 SGHRS and CDR2 YFSETQ. The CDR3 reads CASSLFQGAREAFF.

The chain is built from TRBV9 and TRBJ1-2. Germline values: CDR1 SGDLS, CDR2 YYNGEE. The CDR3 is 16 amino acids. This CDR3 reads CASSGGAMEASYGYTF.

This chain links TRBV6-5 with TRBJ2-2. CDR1 and CDR2 from the germline V gene are MNHEY and SVGAGI. The CDR3 totals 16 residues. This CDR3 is CASSYSRFANTGELFF.

This CDR3 is CASSPKAGGPYEQFF. The V and J genes are TRBV7-2 and TRBJ2-1; the D gene TCRdb calls, TRBD2, cannot be checked with no DNA. The germline V gene has CDR1 SGHTA and CDR2 FQGNSA. There are 15 residues in the CDR3.

This chain links TRBV12-3 or TRBV12-4 with TRBJ1-2. The length of the CDR3 is 14 residues. CDR3 sequence reads: CASSFERDVGGYTF.

The rearrangement uses TRBV27 and TRBJ1-2; TCRdb reports TRBD1, a call that lacks DNA to check it against. This CDR3 comprises 15 residues. The germline CDR1 and CDR2 sequences are MNHEY and SMNVEV (reference sequence). The CDR3 spells CASSPGPFPVNGYTF.

This rearrangement joins TRBV29-1 to TRBJ2-7; TCRdb's D call of TRBD1 is untestable without DNA. The germline V gene has CDR1 SQVTM and CDR2 ANQGSEA. The CDR3 length is 14 residues. The CDR3 protein is CSVPGTGSSYEQYF.

The V gene is TRBV7-2, the J gene TRBJ2-3. The CDR3 covers 12 residues. Looked up from germline, CDR1 is SGHTA and CDR2 is FQGNSA. The CDR3 loop is CASSNNPDTQYF.

The chain is built from TRBV20-1 and TRBJ2-1; checking the TCRdb D call of TRBD2 is not possible without DNA. Germline CDR1 and CDR2: DFQATT and SNEGSKA (reference sequence). The CDR3 is 13 residues long. CDR3 region: CSARGGGAQEQFF.

The genes are TRBV7-2 and TRBJ2-7; as DNA is missing, the TRBD2 call by TCRdb cannot be tested. Germline V CDR1 and CDR2: SGHTA, FQGNSA. The CDR3 has 15 amino acids. The CDR3 loop reads CASSSFSGLAYEQYF. The full variable domain, in which reference TRBV7-2 and TRBJ2-7 provide the parts outside the CDR3, is GAGVSQSPSNKVTEKGKDVELRCDPISGHTALYWYRQSLGQGLEFLIYFQGNSAPDKSGLPSDRFSAERTGGSVSTLTIQRTQQEDSAVYLCASSSFSGLAYEQYFGPGTRLTVT.

The V and J genes are TRBV20-1 and TRBJ2-1; lacking DNA, the TRBD2 call made by TCRdb goes unchecked. The CDR3 length is 14 residues. CDR1 and CDR2 from the germline V gene are DFQATT and SNEGSKA (reference sequence). The CDR3 here is CSASASGVVNEQFF.

The V and J genes are TRBV7-2 and TRBJ2-1; TCRdb lists TRBD2, though no DNA is available to test this call. CDR3 length equals 14 residues. The germline CDR1 and CDR2 sequences are SGHTA and FQGNSA. CDR3: CASSVRVLYNEQFF.

The chain recombines TRBV5-1 with TRBJ2-2. This CDR3 spans 15 amino acids. Germline CDR1 SGHRS, CDR2 YFSETQ. The CDR3 sequence: CASSSGSRNTGELFF.